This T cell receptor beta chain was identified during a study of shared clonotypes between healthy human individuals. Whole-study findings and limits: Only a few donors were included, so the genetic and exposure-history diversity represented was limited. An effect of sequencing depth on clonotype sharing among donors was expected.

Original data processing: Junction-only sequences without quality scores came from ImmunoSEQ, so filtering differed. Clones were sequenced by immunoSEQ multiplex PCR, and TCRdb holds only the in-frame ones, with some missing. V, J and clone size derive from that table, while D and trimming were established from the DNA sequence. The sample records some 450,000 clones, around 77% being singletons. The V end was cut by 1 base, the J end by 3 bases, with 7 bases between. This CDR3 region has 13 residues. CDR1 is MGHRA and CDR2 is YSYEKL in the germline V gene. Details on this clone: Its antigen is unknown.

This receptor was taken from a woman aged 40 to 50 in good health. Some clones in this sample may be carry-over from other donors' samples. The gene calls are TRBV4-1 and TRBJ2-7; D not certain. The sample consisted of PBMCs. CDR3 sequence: CASSQGGHYEQYF. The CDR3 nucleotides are TGCGCCAGCAGCCAAGGTGGGCACTACGAGCAGTACTTC.